This TCR beta chain was sequenced during a study of shared clonotypes between healthy human individuals. Study-level information: CD4 naive and CD4 memory each took three plates per donor, while CD8 naive took two and CD8 memory one.

Replicate PCRs for sorted subsets used around 190 ng DNA; this equaled about 30,000 T cell genomes. Sequencing was performed with immunoSEQ multiplex PCR; in TCRdb, only in-frame clones are kept and a portion is missing. The repertoire holds roughly 550,000 clones, with 95% as singletons. The study's findings and limits: Clonotype sharing among donors, it was expected, would be affected by sequencing depth.

Naive CD8 cells were CD45RO-negative, positively selected for CCR7, excluding terminally differentiated effector memory CD45RA+ cells. This clone is a singleton in its sample. The antigen remains undetermined. The V end lost 0 bases, the J end lost 5 bases, and 10 bases lay between the germline ends. The germline gives CDR1 LNHNV, CDR2 YYDKDF (reference sequence). The CDR3 runs to 14 residues. Input material: naive CD8+ T cells sorted from blood. The V gene is TRBV15, the J gene TRBJ1-1; D is unresolved. This clonotype was obtained from a woman aged 25 to 39 in good health. CDR3 coding DNA: TGTGCCACCAGCAGAGATCTGGGATCTACTGAAGCTTTCTTT. Its protein is CATSRDLGSTEAFF.